Listed here are 20 T cell receptor beta chains from one sample, sequenced in a study of shared clonotypes between healthy human individuals. Method: immunoSEQ multiplex PCR; TCRdb's copy keeps in-frame clones and lacks some. The top ten hold around 12% of the sample, which has 500,000 to 650,000 clones, around three quarters seen once. The sequenced sample was PBMCs. These receptors were taken from a woman aged 40 to 50 in good health. Some clones in this sample may be carry-over from other donors' samples.

The chain uses TRBV5-5 and TRBJ2-5, with D uncertain. With 0 bases removed from V and 1 base from J, the gap between germline ends came to 7 bases. CDR3 size: 14 residues. From germline, CDR1 is SGHKS and CDR2 YYEKEE (reference sequence). The CDR3 DNA follows: TGTGCCAGCAGCTTGGCGGTCACCCAAGAGACCCAGTACTTC. Translation: CASSLAVTQETQYF.

This clone was picked up a small number of times. This chain links TRBV5-1 with TRBJ2-7; 8 nucleotides match TRBD2. The CDR3 extends over 16 amino acids. The V gene end was trimmed by 3 bases and the J gene end by 0 bases; junction bases not matched to a gene: 8. CDR1 is SGHRS and CDR2 is YFSETQ in the germline V gene. CDR3 sequence: CASSSATSGSSYEQYF. Written as DNA, the CDR3 is TGCGCCAGCAGCTCCGCTACTAGCGGTTCCTCCTACGAGCAGTACTTC.

This sequence joins TRBV27 and TRBJ1-5, with D perhaps TRBD1 (5 bases). The CDR3 totals 16 residues. Germline CDR1 reads MNHEY; CDR2 reads SMNVEV (reference sequence). With 5 bases removed from V and 1 base from J, the gap between germline ends came to 15 bases. CDR3 in DNA: TGTGCCAGCAGTGTACCGGGACGGGGAAGCAATCAGCCCCAGCATTTT. This gives the protein CASSVPGRGSNQPQHF.

The chain uses TRBV5-4 and TRBJ2-7; TRBD2 matches at 7 bases. The V and J ends lost 2 bases and 7 bases, in that order; junction bases with no gene match: 12. The CDR3 consists of 15 residues. Germline lookup yields CDR1 SGHNT and CDR2 YYREEE (reference sequence). The CDR3 DNA reads as TGTGCCAGCAGCTTTGGTGTGGGCGGGAGTGAGGAGCAGTACTTC. It encodes CASSFGVGGSEEQYF. The entire variable domain, with the rest obtained from reference TRBV5-4 and TRBJ2-7, is as follows: ETGVTQSPTHLIKTRGQQVTLRCSSQSGHNTVSWYQQALGQGPQFIFQYYREEENGRGNFPPRFSGLQFPNYSSELNVNALELDDSALYLCASSFGVGGSEEQYFGPGTRLTVT.

Concerning this clone: A far larger clone differs by one base, so this is likely a read error. The CDR3 here is CASGLPSPESSYEQYF. The DNA of the CDR3 is TGCGCCAGCGGCCTTCCGAGTCCCGAAAGCTCCTACGAGCAGTACTTC. This chain uses TRBV4-3 with TRBJ2-7; D ambiguous. Germline V gene lookup returns CDR1 LGHNA and CDR2 YSLEER. The CDR3 is 16 amino acids. Trimming removed 8 bases at V and 0 bases at J, with 20 bases between.

With respect to this clone: A far larger clone is one nucleotide away, so this likely arose from a read error. The rearrangement uses TRBV5-6 and TRBJ2-7; D gene unclear. CDR1 and CDR2 from the germline V gene are SGHDT and YYEEEE. The CDR3 runs 12 residues. CDR3 in DNA: TGTGTCAGCAGCTTGAGGAGCTACGAGCAGTACTTC. As protein: CVSSLRSYEQYF.

This clone was picked up a small number of times. CDR3 DNA sequence: TGTGCCAGAAGCCCCCTGGGTCGTCCGGGACTAGCGGGACAAGAGACCCAGTACTTC. Translated, it gives CARSPLGRPGLAGQETQYF. This chain links TRBV5-3 with TRBJ2-5, with 13 bases that match TRBD2. TRBV5-3 is reported as an ORF; its role is uncertain. V lost 4 bases to trimming and J lost 2 bases; unmatched junction nucleotides: 14. The CDR3 runs 19 residues.

The genes are TRBV29-1 and TRBJ2-7; tentatively, D is TRBD2 (6 bases). V dropped 4 bases and J dropped 5 bases, with 12 bases sitting between them. Germline CDR1 is SQVTM and CDR2 is ANQGSEA. The CDR3 is 12 amino acids. The CDR3 region is CSVGWGGDEQYF. CDR3 in DNA: TGCAGCGTTGGTTGGGGAGGCGACGAGCAGTACTTC.

The chain combines TRBV30 with TRBJ1-5; D unclear. Deletions cut 3 bases from V and 4 bases from J, with 16 bases between. This CDR3 spans 15 amino acids. Germline assignment: CDR1 GTSNPN and CDR2 SVGIG (reference sequence). The CDR3 region has the DNA TGTGCCTGGAGCTTAAACGCGGATGGGAATCAGCCCCAGCATTTT. It specifies CAWSLNADGNQPQHF.

The chain combines TRBV30 with TRBJ2-7; a weak D match, TRBD1 (5 bases). The CDR3 length is 12 residues. Germline CDR1 is GTSNPN and CDR2 is SVGIG (reference sequence). V lost 4 bases, J lost 2 bases, and 9 bases lay in between. CDR3 loop: CAWMTDTYEQYF. CDR3 in DNA: TGTGCCTGGATGACAGATACCTACGAGCAGTACTTC.

The chain employs TRBV2 and TRBJ1-1; 7 bases line up with TRBD1. V lost 8 bases and J lost 11; bases outside the gene matches: 14. The V gene's germline CDR1 is SNHLY and CDR2 FYNNEI. The CDR3 extends over 13 amino acids. In DNA form, the CDR3 reads TGTGCCAGCCGTACTAATCGACAGGGTTGGGCTTTCTTT. This gives the protein CASRTNRQGWAFF.

The chain employs TRBV6-1 and TRBJ1-5; D call uncertain. CDR1 MNHNS and CDR2 SASEGT come from the germline V gene. The CDR3 extends over 13 amino acids. The V and J ends lost 2 bases and 6 bases respectively, with 8 bases between them. DNA for the CDR3: TGTGCCAGCAGTGAACGAAGGGTTCAGCCCCAGCATTTT. It is translated as CASSERRVQPQHF.

This chain joins TRBV2 and TRBJ2-5; 9 nucleotides match TRBD1. V lost 0 bases to trimming and J lost 5 bases; unmatched junction nucleotides: 4. Germline V CDR1 and CDR2: SNHLY, FYNNEI. The CDR3 covers 15 residues. CDR3 protein: CASSEANRGRETQYF. In DNA, the CDR3 is TGTGCCAGCAGTGAAGCTAACAGGGGGCGGGAGACCCAGTACTTC.

V usage is TRBV7-2 and J usage is TRBJ2-1, with 10 bases matching TRBD2. J was trimmed by 4 bases and V by 3 bases; bases with no gene match: 3. The CDR3 length is 15 residues. The germline gives CDR1 SGHTA, CDR2 FQGNSA. The CDR3: CASSFGLAEYNEQFF. As DNA, the CDR3 is TGTGCCAGCAGCTTCGGACTAGCGGAATACAATGAGCAGTTCTTC.

In DNA, the CDR3 is TGTGCCAGCAGGAAGGACAGACTGTACGAAAAACTGTTTTTT. It codes for CASRKDRLYEKLFF. The chain carries TRBV28 and TRBJ1-4, with a possible D match to TRBD1 (6 bases). Trimming shortened V by 6 bases and J by 8 bases, and 16 bases separated the two germline ends. CDR3 size: 14 residues. Germline lookup yields CDR1 MDHEN and CDR2 SYDVKM.

This clone was seen just once. CDR3 sequence: CSTRLRSTDTQYF. In DNA, the CDR3 is TGCAGCACCCGCCTGCGGAGCACAGATACGCAGTATTTT. The V call is TRBV29-1, the J call TRBJ2-3; the D is unclear. CDR3 length: 13 residues. CDR1 and CDR2 from the germline V gene are SQVTM and ANQGSEA. Trimming stripped 8 bases from V and 0 bases from J, with 12 bases between.

V is TRBV5-1 and J is TRBJ2-3; D call uncertain. Per the germline V gene, CDR1 is SGHRS and CDR2 is YFSETQ. V lost 0 bases, J lost 2 bases, and 10 bases lay in between. This CDR3 comprises 15 residues. The CDR3 is CASSLGVSSTDTQYF. DNA for the CDR3: TGCGCCAGCAGCTTGGGTGTCAGTTCCACAGATACGCAGTATTTT.

This clone was found once. The chain has TRBV4-2 and TRBJ1-5; D ambiguous. This CDR3 contains 12 residues. Germline CDR1 reads LGHNA; CDR2 reads YNFKEQ. Trimming removed 1 base at V and 6 bases at J, with 4 bases between. The CDR3 bases are TGTGCCAGCAGCCAAGGGGGTCAGCCCCAGCATTTT. This gives the protein CASSQGGQPQHF.

V and J are TRBV14 and TRBJ1-4; possibly TRBD1 for D (5 bases). Germline CDR1 and CDR2: SGHDN and FVKESK. This CDR3 has 13 residues. Trimming removed 4 bases at V and 8 bases at J, with 11 bases between. The CDR3 DNA reads as TGTGCCAGCAGCCGGGGGTTAGGCGAAAAACTGTTTTTT. It translates to CASSRGLGEKLFF.

The count of this clone is one. The gene calls are TRBV14 and TRBJ1-1; 9 bases match TRBD1. The CDR3 is 16 amino acids. The V gene end was trimmed by 5 bases and the J gene end by 5 bases; junction bases not matched to a gene: 12. Germline values: CDR1 SGHDN, CDR2 FVKESK. The CDR3 loop is CASSNPGQGVWTEAFF. CDR3 nucleotides: TGTGCCAGCAGCAATCCGGGACAGGGAGTTTGGACTGAAGCTTTCTTT.